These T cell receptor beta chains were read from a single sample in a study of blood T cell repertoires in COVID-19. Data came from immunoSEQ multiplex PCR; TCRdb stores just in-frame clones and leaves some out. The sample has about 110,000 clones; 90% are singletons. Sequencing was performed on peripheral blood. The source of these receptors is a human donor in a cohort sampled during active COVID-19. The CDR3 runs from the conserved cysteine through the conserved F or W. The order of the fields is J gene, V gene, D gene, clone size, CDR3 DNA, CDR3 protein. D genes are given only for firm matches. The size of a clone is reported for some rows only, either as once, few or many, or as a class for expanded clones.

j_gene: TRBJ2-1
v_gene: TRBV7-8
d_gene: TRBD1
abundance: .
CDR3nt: TGTGCCAGCAGCCCAGGGACAGGGGGCAGGAATGAGCAGTTCTTC
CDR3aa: CASSPGTGGRNEQFF

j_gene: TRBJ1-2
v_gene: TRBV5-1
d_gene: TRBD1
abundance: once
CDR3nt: TGCGCCAGCAGTTCGGACCCCCAGACAGGGGCCTATGGCTACACCTTC
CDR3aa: CASSSDPQTGAYGYTF

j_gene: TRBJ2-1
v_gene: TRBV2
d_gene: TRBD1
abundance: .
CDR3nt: TGTGCCAGCAGTTTGGGGACAGGGATGTCCTACAATGAGCAGTTCTTC
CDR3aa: CASSLGTGMSYNEQFF

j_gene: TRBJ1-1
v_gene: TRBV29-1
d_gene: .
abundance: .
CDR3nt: TGCAGCGGGGAGGGGGTCGGAGGCACTGAAGCTTTCTTT
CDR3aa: CSGEGVGGTEAFF

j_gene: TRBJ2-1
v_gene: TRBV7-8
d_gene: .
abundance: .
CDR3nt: TGTGCCAGCAGCCCGCGGGGTCCCTACAATGAGCAGTTCTTC
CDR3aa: CASSPRGPYNEQFF

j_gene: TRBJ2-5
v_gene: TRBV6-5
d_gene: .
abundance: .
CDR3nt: TGTGCCAGCGGGGCGATGGGGGAGACCCAGTACTTC
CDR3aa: CASGAMGETQYF

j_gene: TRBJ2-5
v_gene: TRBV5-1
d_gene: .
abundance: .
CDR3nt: TGCGCCAGCAGCTTAGCAGGAAACCAAGAGACCCAGTACTTC
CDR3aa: CASSLAGNQETQYF

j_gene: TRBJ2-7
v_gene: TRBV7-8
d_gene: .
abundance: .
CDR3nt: TGTGCCAGCAGCTTAGCGGGATTAGCGGACTCCTACGAGCAGTACTTC
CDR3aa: CASSLAGLADSYEQYF

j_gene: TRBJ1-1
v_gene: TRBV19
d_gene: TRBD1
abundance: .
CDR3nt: TGTGCCAGTAGCCTTTTAGCGGGCAGGGGGCGTTTGAACACTGAAGCTTTCTTT
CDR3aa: CASSLLAGRGRLNTEAFF

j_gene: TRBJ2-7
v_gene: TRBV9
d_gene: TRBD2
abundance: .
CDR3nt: TGTGCCAGCAGCGTAGCTAGTGGCGGGGGGGCCCACGAGCAGTACTTC
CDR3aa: CASSVASGGGAHEQYF

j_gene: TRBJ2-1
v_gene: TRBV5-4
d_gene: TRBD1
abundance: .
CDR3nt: TGTGCCAGCAGCTTTGTGGGACAGGGGCCCTCGGATGAGCAGTTCTTC
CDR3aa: CASSFVGQGPSDEQFF

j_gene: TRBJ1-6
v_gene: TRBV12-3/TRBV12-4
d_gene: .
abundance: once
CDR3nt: TGTGCCAGCAGTCTCAATTCACCCCTCCACTTT
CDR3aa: CASSLNSPLHF

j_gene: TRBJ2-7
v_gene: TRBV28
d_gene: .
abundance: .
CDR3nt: TGTGCCAGCAGTCCTACAGGCCATGGGGACTCCTACGAGCAGTACTTC
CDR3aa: CASSPTGHGDSYEQYF

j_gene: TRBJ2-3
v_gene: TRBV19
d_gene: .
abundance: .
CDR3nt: TGTGCCAGTAGTATAGCTAGCCCCCTCACAGATACGCAGTATTTT
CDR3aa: CASSIASPLTDTQYF

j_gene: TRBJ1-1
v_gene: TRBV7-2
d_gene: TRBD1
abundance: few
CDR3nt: TGTGCCAGCAGCTTGAGGACAGGGGGCGTGAGGACTGAAGCTTTCTTT
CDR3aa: CASSLRTGGVRTEAFF

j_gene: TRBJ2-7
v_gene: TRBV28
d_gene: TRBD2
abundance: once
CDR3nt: TGTGCCAGCAGACAGACTAGCGGGAGGATCTACGAGCAGTACTTC
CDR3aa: CASRQTSGRIYEQYF

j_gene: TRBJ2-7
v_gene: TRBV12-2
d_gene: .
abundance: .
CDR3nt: TGTGCAAGTCGTCTCTCCGGGGTCACTGCCTCCTACGAGCAGTACTTC
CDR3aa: CASRLSGVTASYEQYF

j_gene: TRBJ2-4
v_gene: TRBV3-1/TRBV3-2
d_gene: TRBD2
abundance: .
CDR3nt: TGTGCCAGCAGCCAAGATTTTGCGCGGGGGGGCCGGGACATTCAGTACTTC
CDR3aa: CASSQDFARGGRDIQYF

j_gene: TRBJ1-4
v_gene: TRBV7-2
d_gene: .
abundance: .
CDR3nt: TGTGCCAGCAGCCGGGGAACGGCAGGATATGAAAAACTGTTTTTT
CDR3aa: CASSRGTAGYEKLFF

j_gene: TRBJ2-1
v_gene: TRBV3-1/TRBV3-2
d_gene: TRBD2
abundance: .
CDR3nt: TGTGCCAGCAGTCAAATGAGCGGGAGGGCCAATGAGCAGTTCTTC
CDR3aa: CASSQMSGRANEQFF

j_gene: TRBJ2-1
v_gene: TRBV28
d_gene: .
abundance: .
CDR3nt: TGTGCCAGCAGTAAAATAGCGGCCGCCTACAATGAGCAGTTCTTC
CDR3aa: CASSKIAAAYNEQFF

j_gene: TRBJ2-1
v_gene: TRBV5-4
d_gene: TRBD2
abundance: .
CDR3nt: TGTGCCAGCAGCCCACTAGCGGGGGGATCCTACAATGAGCAGTTCTTC
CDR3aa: CASSPLAGGSYNEQFF

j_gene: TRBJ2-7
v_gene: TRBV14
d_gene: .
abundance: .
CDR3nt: TGTGCCAGCAGCCAAGACTTTGCTAGTTACGAGCAGTACTTC
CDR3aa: CASSQDFASYEQYF

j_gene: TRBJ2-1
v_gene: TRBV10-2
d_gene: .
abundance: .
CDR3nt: TGCGCCAGCACCACAGCGGGTCCCTATTATGATGAGCAGTTCTTC
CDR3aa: CASTTAGPYYDEQFF

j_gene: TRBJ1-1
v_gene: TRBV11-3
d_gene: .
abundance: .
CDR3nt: TGTGCCAGCAGCCCCGGACAGTTTGAAGCTTTCTTT
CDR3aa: CASSPGQFEAFF

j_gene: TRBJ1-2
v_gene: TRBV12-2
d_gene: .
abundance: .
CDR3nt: TGTGCAAGTCGCTTACCAGGGCCCAACTATGGCTACACCTTC
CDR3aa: CASRLPGPNYGYTF

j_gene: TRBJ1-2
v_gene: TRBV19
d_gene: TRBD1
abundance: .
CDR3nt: TGTGCCAGTAGTGAGCGGACCGGGACAGGGGACGGCTACACCTTC
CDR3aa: CASSERTGTGDGYTF

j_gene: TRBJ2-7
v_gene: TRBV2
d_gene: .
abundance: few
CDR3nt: TGTGCCAGCAATCTACAGGTGGGAGAGCAGTACTTC
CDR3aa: CASNLQVGEQYF

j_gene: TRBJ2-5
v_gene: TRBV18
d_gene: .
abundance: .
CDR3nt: TGTGCCAGCTCACCGCTTCCCGACTCGACGGACCAGTACTTC
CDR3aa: CASSPLPDSTDQYF

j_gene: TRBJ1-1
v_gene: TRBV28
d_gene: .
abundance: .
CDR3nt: TGTGCCAGCAGTTTCCAGGATCAGGTGAACACTGAAGCTTTCTTT
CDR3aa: CASSFQDQVNTEAFF

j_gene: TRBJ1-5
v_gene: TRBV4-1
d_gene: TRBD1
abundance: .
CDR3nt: TGCGCCAGCAGCCAAGGGGACAGGGGGCGAAGCAATCAGCCCCAGCATTTT
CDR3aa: CASSQGDRGRSNQPQHF

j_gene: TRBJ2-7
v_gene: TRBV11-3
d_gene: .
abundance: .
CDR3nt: TGTGCCAGCAGCCTATACGGGAGCTACGAGCAGTACTTC
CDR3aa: CASSLYGSYEQYF

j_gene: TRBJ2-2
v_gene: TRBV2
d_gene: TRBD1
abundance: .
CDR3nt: TGTGCCAGCAGTAAGGGACAGGTCTTGACCGGGGAGCTGTTTTTT
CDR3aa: CASSKGQVLTGELFF

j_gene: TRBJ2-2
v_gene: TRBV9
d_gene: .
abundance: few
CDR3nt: TGTGCCAGCAGTACCCTCCGGCAGGGGTTGGGGACCGGGGAGCTGTTTTTT
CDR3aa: CASSTLRQGLGTGELFF

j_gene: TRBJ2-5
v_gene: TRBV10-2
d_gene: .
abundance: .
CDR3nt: TGCGCCAGCAGTGACGGGGGGCGTCGGGAGACCCAGTACTTC
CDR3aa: CASSDGGRRETQYF

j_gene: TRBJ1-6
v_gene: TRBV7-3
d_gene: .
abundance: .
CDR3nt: TGTGCCAGCAGCCTACCGGTGAGTAGCCGATCCTCCTATAATTCACCCCTCCACTTT
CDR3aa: CASSLPVSSRSSYNSPLHF

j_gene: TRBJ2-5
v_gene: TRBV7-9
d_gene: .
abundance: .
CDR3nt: TGTGCCAGCAGCTTAGCGCGGACAGCTAGGAAAGAGACCCAGTACTTC
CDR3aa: CASSLARTARKETQYF